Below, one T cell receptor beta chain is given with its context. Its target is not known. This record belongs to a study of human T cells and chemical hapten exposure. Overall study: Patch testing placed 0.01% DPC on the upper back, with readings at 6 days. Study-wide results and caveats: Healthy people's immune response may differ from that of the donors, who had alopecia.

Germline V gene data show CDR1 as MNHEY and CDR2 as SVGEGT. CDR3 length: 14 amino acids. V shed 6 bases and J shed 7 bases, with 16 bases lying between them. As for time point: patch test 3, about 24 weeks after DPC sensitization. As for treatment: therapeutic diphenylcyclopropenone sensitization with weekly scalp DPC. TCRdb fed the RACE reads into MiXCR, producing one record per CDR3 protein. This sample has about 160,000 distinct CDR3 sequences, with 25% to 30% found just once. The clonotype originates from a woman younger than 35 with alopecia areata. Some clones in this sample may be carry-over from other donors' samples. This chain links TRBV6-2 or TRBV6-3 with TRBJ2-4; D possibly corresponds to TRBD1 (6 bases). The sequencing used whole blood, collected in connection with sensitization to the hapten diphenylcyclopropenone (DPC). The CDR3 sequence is CASSVSHGQNIQYF. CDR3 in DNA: TGTGCCAGCAGCGTCTCACACGGACAGAACATTCAGTACTTC.